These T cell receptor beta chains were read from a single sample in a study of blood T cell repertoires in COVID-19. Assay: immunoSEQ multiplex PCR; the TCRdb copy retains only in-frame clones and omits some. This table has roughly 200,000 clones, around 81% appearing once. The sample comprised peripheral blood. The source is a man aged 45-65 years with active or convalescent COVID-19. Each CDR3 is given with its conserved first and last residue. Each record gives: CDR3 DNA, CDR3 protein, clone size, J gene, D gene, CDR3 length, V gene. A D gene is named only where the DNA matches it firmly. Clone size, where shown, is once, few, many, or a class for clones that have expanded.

CDR3nt: TGTGCCAGCAGGGTAACAGGGGGCAATCAGCCCCAGCATTTT
CDR3aa: CASRVTGGNQPQHF
abundance: .
j_gene: TRBJ1-5
d_gene: TRBD1
len: 14
v_gene: TRBV27

CDR3nt: TGTGCCAGCAGCCCCGACAGGGGGCATAGCACCGGGGAGCTGTTTTTT
CDR3aa: CASSPDRGHSTGELFF
abundance: .
j_gene: TRBJ2-2
d_gene: TRBD1
len: 16
v_gene: TRBV11-1

CDR3nt: TGTGCCAGCAGCTTAGGACAGGGGGCCAATGAGCAGTTCTTC
CDR3aa: CASSLGQGANEQFF
abundance: .
j_gene: TRBJ2-1
d_gene: TRBD1
len: 14
v_gene: TRBV7-7

CDR3nt: TGTGCCAGCAAGACGAGGGACAGGGGAGGAGAGCAGTACTTC
CDR3aa: CASKTRDRGGEQYF
abundance: .
j_gene: TRBJ2-7
d_gene: TRBD1
len: 14
v_gene: TRBV7-8

CDR3nt: TGTGCCAGTAGTATGGGCCTTGGACAGTTCAATGAGCAGTTCTTC
CDR3aa: CASSMGLGQFNEQFF
abundance: .
j_gene: TRBJ2-1
d_gene: .
len: 15
v_gene: TRBV19

CDR3nt: TGTGCCAGCGGGGACACAGCCTATGGCTACACCTTC
CDR3aa: CASGDTAYGYTF
abundance: few
j_gene: TRBJ1-2
d_gene: .
len: 12
v_gene: TRBV6-5

CDR3nt: TGTGCCAGCAGTTATACAGGGAAAGGAGGCTACACCTTC
CDR3aa: CASSYTGKGGYTF
abundance: .
j_gene: TRBJ1-2
d_gene: .
len: 13
v_gene: TRBV12-3/TRBV12-4

CDR3nt: TGTGCCATCAGTGGCGGGGCGCCGGGCACAGATACGCAGTATTTT
CDR3aa: CAISGGAPGTDTQYF
abundance: .
j_gene: TRBJ2-3
d_gene: .
len: 15
v_gene: TRBV10-3

CDR3nt: TGTGCCAGCAGCCCCGCCCGGGGAGGGGATACGCAGTATTTT
CDR3aa: CASSPARGGDTQYF
abundance: .
j_gene: TRBJ2-3
d_gene: TRBD2
len: 14
v_gene: TRBV6-6

CDR3nt: TGTGCCAGCTCACTGAACAATGAAGCTTTCTTT
CDR3aa: CASSLNNEAFF
abundance: .
j_gene: TRBJ1-1
d_gene: .
len: 11
v_gene: TRBV18

CDR3nt: TGTGCCAGCAGCCAACGACGCGGGGGGGCTTCAGATACGCAGTATTTT
CDR3aa: CASSQRRGGASDTQYF
abundance: .
j_gene: TRBJ2-3
d_gene: TRBD2
len: 16
v_gene: TRBV3-1/TRBV3-2

CDR3nt: TGTGCCAGCAGCCCAGGGACTAGCGAGGCTACGCAGTATTTT
CDR3aa: CASSPGTSEATQYF
abundance: .
j_gene: TRBJ2-3
d_gene: TRBD2
len: 14
v_gene: TRBV7-9

CDR3nt: TGCGCCAGCAGCTTGGTACTTGATGGGAGAAGCATGAACACTGAAGCTTTCTTT
CDR3aa: CASSLVLDGRSMNTEAFF
abundance: .
j_gene: TRBJ1-1
d_gene: .
len: 18
v_gene: TRBV5-1

CDR3nt: TGCGCCAGCAGCGAACAGGGTTACGAAGAAAAACTGTTTTTT
CDR3aa: CASSEQGYEEKLFF
abundance: .
j_gene: TRBJ1-4
d_gene: .
len: 14
v_gene: TRBV5-1

CDR3nt: TGTGCCAGCAGCCCGGGACAGGGGTACGCGGGGGGAGAGGGGCAGTTCTTC
CDR3aa: CASSPGQGYAGGEGQFF
abundance: .
j_gene: TRBJ2-1
d_gene: TRBD1
len: 17
v_gene: TRBV5-6

CDR3nt: TGTGCCTGGAGGGTACAGGGGGGTTCACCCCTCCACTTT
CDR3aa: CAWRVQGGSPLHF
abundance: .
j_gene: TRBJ1-6
d_gene: TRBD1
len: 13
v_gene: TRBV30

CDR3nt: TGTGCCAGCAGGCGTACGGGGAACACTGAAGCTTTCTTT
CDR3aa: CASRRTGNTEAFF
abundance: .
j_gene: TRBJ1-1
d_gene: .
len: 13
v_gene: TRBV12-3/TRBV12-4

CDR3nt: TGCAGCGTGAACAGGGCTGGGAACACTGAAGCTTTCTTT
CDR3aa: CSVNRAGNTEAFF
abundance: .
j_gene: TRBJ1-1
d_gene: .
len: 13
v_gene: TRBV29-1

CDR3nt: TGTGCCAGCAGCTTGGGAAACACGTATTACCGGGGTGAGTTT
CDR3aa: CASSLGNTYYRGEF
abundance: .
j_gene: TRBJ1-1
d_gene: .
len: 14
v_gene: TRBV7-8

CDR3nt: TGTGCCAGCCAGGCCCTGACAGACAATCAGCCCCAGCATTTT
CDR3aa: CASQALTDNQPQHF
abundance: .
j_gene: TRBJ1-5
d_gene: .
len: 14
v_gene: TRBV7-9

CDR3nt: TGTGCCAGCATCTCGGTGGGGGGAAGGTGGACTGAAGCTTTCTTT
CDR3aa: CASISVGGRWTEAFF
abundance: .
j_gene: TRBJ1-1
d_gene: .
len: 15
v_gene: TRBV6-5

CDR3nt: TGTGCCAGCAGCCCCTTAGGGGATTCACCCCTCCACTTT
CDR3aa: CASSPLGDSPLHF
abundance: .
j_gene: TRBJ1-6
d_gene: .
len: 13
v_gene: TRBV7-8

CDR3nt: TGTGCCAGCAGTGAAACAGGGGCTACTAATGAAAAACTGTTTTTT
CDR3aa: CASSETGATNEKLFF
abundance: .
j_gene: TRBJ1-4
d_gene: TRBD1
len: 15
v_gene: TRBV6-1

CDR3nt: TGCGCCAGCAGCTTGAACAAATTTGAAGCTTTCTTT
CDR3aa: CASSLNKFEAFF
abundance: .
j_gene: TRBJ1-1
d_gene: .
len: 12
v_gene: TRBV5-1

CDR3nt: TGCAGCGTTGCTAGCGGGGGACCCCAAGAGACCCAGTACTTC
CDR3aa: CSVASGGPQETQYF
abundance: .
j_gene: TRBJ2-5
d_gene: TRBD2
len: 14
v_gene: TRBV29-1

CDR3nt: TGTGCCTGGACTCCCACAGGGGTCCACGAGCAGTACTTC
CDR3aa: CAWTPTGVHEQYF
abundance: .
j_gene: TRBJ2-7
d_gene: TRBD1
len: 13
v_gene: TRBV30

CDR3nt: TGCAGCGCCTCGGGACTCACGAACACTGAAGCTTTCTTT
CDR3aa: CSASGLTNTEAFF
abundance: once
j_gene: TRBJ1-1
d_gene: .
len: 13
v_gene: TRBV29-1

CDR3nt: TGTGCCAGCAGCGTAGCAGGGGAAGCCACTGAAGCTTTCTTT
CDR3aa: CASSVAGEATEAFF
abundance: once
j_gene: TRBJ1-1
d_gene: .
len: 14
v_gene: TRBV9

CDR3nt: TGTGCCAGCGTTTTTGCAACAGGGGATGAAAAACTGTTTTTT
CDR3aa: CASVFATGDEKLFF
abundance: many
j_gene: TRBJ1-4
d_gene: TRBD1
len: 14
v_gene: TRBV7-9

CDR3nt: TGTGCCAGCAGCGTAGCCCGGCAGGGTTCGGAGCAGTACTTC
CDR3aa: CASSVARQGSEQYF
abundance: .
j_gene: TRBJ2-7
d_gene: .
len: 14
v_gene: TRBV9

CDR3nt: TGTGCCAGCAGTTCTTGGGTGGGCCCCTACGAGCAGTACTTC
CDR3aa: CASSSWVGPYEQYF
abundance: .
j_gene: TRBJ2-7
d_gene: .
len: 14
v_gene: TRBV6-5

CDR3nt: TGTGCCAGCAGCCAAGATAACGGGATAGCGGGGATCTACGAGCAGTACTTC
CDR3aa: CASSQDNGIAGIYEQYF
abundance: .
j_gene: TRBJ2-7
d_gene: TRBD2
len: 17
v_gene: TRBV4-2

CDR3nt: TGTGCCAGCAGCCCCAGGGATGGTGTGGAAAAACTGTTTTTT
CDR3aa: CASSPRDGVEKLFF
abundance: .
j_gene: TRBJ1-4
d_gene: .
len: 14
v_gene: TRBV5-4

CDR3nt: TGTGCCAGCAGTGAGCCGGGACAGGGCGCTGCGGATACGCAGTATTTT
CDR3aa: CASSEPGQGAADTQYF
abundance: .
j_gene: TRBJ2-3
d_gene: TRBD1
len: 16
v_gene: TRBV6-1

CDR3nt: TGTGCCAGCAGCTTAGAACAGGGATTGAACTACGAGCAGTACTTC
CDR3aa: CASSLEQGLNYEQYF
abundance: .
j_gene: TRBJ2-7
d_gene: .
len: 15
v_gene: TRBV13

CDR3nt: TGTGCCACCAGACTAGCGGGGGACCAAGAGACCCAGTACTTC
CDR3aa: CATRLAGDQETQYF
abundance: .
j_gene: TRBJ2-5
d_gene: TRBD2
len: 14
v_gene: TRBV10-3

CDR3nt: TGTGCCAGCAGCCAAAAAGCCCTAGGCTCCTACAATGAGCAGTTCTTC
CDR3aa: CASSQKALGSYNEQFF
abundance: .
j_gene: TRBJ2-1
d_gene: .
len: 16
v_gene: TRBV4-2

CDR3nt: TGTGCCAGCAGTACGGGTTTGCGGGGGCCCAAAAACATTCAGTACTTC
CDR3aa: CASSTGLRGPKNIQYF
abundance: .
j_gene: TRBJ2-4
d_gene: .
len: 16
v_gene: TRBV2

CDR3nt: TGCGCCAGCGGTCCCCCTAGCGGGTACGAGCAGTACTTC
CDR3aa: CASGPPSGYEQYF
abundance: once
j_gene: TRBJ2-7
d_gene: TRBD2
len: 13
v_gene: TRBV5-1

CDR3nt: TGTGCCAGCAGCTTGCAGGGAACCGGGGAGCTGTTTTTT
CDR3aa: CASSLQGTGELFF
abundance: .
j_gene: TRBJ2-2
d_gene: .
len: 13
v_gene: TRBV5-4

CDR3nt: TGTGCCTGGAGGGGTACTAACTCCAAAGCTTTCTTT
CDR3aa: CAWRGTNSKAFF
abundance: .
j_gene: TRBJ1-1
d_gene: .
len: 12
v_gene: TRBV30

CDR3nt: TGTGCCAGCAGCCCCTCCCGGACACTTGCAACTAATGAAAAACTGTTTTTT
CDR3aa: CASSPSRTLATNEKLFF
abundance: .
j_gene: TRBJ1-4
d_gene: .
len: 17
v_gene: TRBV7-2

CDR3nt: TGTGCCAGCAGTCTTTCACGGGAGGCAGGCACTGAAGCTTTCTTT
CDR3aa: CASSLSREAGTEAFF
abundance: .
j_gene: TRBJ1-1
d_gene: .
len: 15
v_gene: TRBV28

CDR3nt: TGTGCCAGCAGCCAAGACGGGTCTGAAGCTTTCTTT
CDR3aa: CASSQDGSEAFF
abundance: .
j_gene: TRBJ1-1
d_gene: .
len: 12
v_gene: TRBV4-2

CDR3nt: TGCGCCAGCAGCTTCCGAGGGGGATCCGCTTCTAACTATGGCTACACCTTC
CDR3aa: CASSFRGGSASNYGYTF
abundance: .
j_gene: TRBJ1-2
d_gene: .
len: 17
v_gene: TRBV5-1